This T cell receptor beta chain is from a study of OX40 agonist ivuxolimab in advanced cancers. Blood draws occurred at baseline, cycle 4 day 1, and cycle 7 day 1. TCRdb keeps only in-frame clones here, not all; method: immunoSEQ multiplex PCR. Of about 91,000 clones listed, approximately 88% were seen once; the top ten hold 0.45% to 0.55%. The germline gives CDR1 KGHSH, CDR2 LQKENI. The CDR3 length is 18 residues. V was pared by 2 bases and J by 2 bases, with 6 bases of the junction left unmatched. V is TRBV18 and J is TRBJ2-5, with 15 bases aligning to TRBD2. The specimen comprised CD4+ or CD8+ T cells sorted from blood, sampled in a trial of the OX40 agonist ivuxolimab. The receptor was derived from an adult with an advanced solid tumor such as melanoma, head and neck, liver or kidney cancer. Here the CDR3 reads CASSPAGLAGGSQETQYF. CDR3 nucleotides: TGTGCCAGCTCACCAGCGGGACTAGCGGGGGGTAGTCAAGAGACCCAGTACTTC.